The rows below give T cell receptor beta chains drawn from one sample of a study of OX40 agonist ivuxolimab in advanced cancers. The data were produced by immunoSEQ multiplex PCR, yet TCRdb's version contains in-frame clones alone and is incomplete. The sample has 44,000 or so clones, roughly 78% seen once; the top ten hold 1.9%. Sequenced material: CD4+ or CD8+ T cells sorted from blood, taken in a trial of the OX40 agonist ivuxolimab. The receptors come from an adult with an advanced solid tumor such as melanoma, head and neck, liver or kidney cancer. The CDR3 runs from the conserved cysteine through the conserved F or W. A D gene is named only where the DNA matches it firmly. Some rows mark clone size as missing; the rest say once, few, many or name a class of expanded clone.

>TRBD2|TRBJ2-3|TRBV7-2|.
TGTGCCAGCAGCAATAGCGGGAGGCAGGAGGATACGCAGTATTTT
CASSNSGRQEDTQYF
>.|TRBJ1-6|TRBV7-2|.
TGTGCCAGCAGCTTATCGTCGGTTTCACCCCTCCACTTT
CASSLSSVSPLHF
>TRBD1|TRBJ2-1|TRBV7-9|few
TGTGCCAGCAGCTGGGGGACAGGAGCCTACAATGAGCAGTTCTTC
CASSWGTGAYNEQFF
>.|TRBJ1-3|TRBV5-4|.
TGTGCCAGCAGCTTGTTGCAGGGCTCTGGAAACACCATATATTTT
CASSLLQGSGNTIYF
>.|TRBJ2-3|TRBV7-6|once
TGTGCCAGCAGCTTAGTGCCCCCCACTCCTCTCACAGATACGCAGTATTTT
CASSLVPPTPLTDTQYF
>TRBD1|TRBJ1-2|TRBV6-5|.
TGTGCCAGCACCTTCCTTTGGACAGGGAACTATGGCTACACCTTC
CASTFLWTGNYGYTF
>TRBD1|TRBJ2-1|TRBV30|.
TGTGCCTGGAGTGTGGGACAGACGCCTAATCAGTTCTTC
CAWSVGQTPNQFF
>.|TRBJ1-2|TRBV30|few
TGTGCCTGGAGTACCTTCCAGAGCTATGGCTACACCTTC
CAWSTFQSYGYTF
>TRBD1|TRBJ2-7|TRBV19|.
TGTGCCAGTAGTAAGGGGGCCAGGATAGGGGATTACGAGCAGTACTTC
CASSKGARIGDYEQYF
>.|TRBJ1-1|TRBV19|few
TGTGCCAGCAGACAGTTGAACACTGAAGCTTTCTTT
CASRQLNTEAFF
>.|TRBJ1-1|TRBV6-5|once
TGTGCCAGCAACAGGCCGAACACTGAAGCTTTCTTT
CASNRPNTEAFF
>.|TRBJ2-5|TRBV4-3|.
TGCGCCAGCAGCCCCTTGGGAGCAATTTCCCTAGAGACCCAGTACTTC
CASSPLGAISLETQYF
>.|TRBJ2-1|TRBV10-3|.
TGTGCCATCAGTGGGGGAAGGGGGTTTAGCTCCTACAATGAGCAGTTCTTC
CAISGGRGFSSYNEQFF
>.|TRBJ2-5|TRBV10-3|once
TGTGCCATCGGGCAATCAGGTCAAGAGACCCAGTACTTC
CAIGQSGQETQYF
>.|TRBJ2-7|TRBV4-2|.
TGTGCCAGCAGCCATTTGTCCAGGGTGGACGAGCAGTACTTC
CASSHLSRVDEQYF
>.|TRBJ2-3|TRBV5-6|once
TGTGCCAGCAGCCTCCCGGGGGATACGCAGTATTTT
CASSLPGDTQYF
>.|TRBJ1-1|TRBV7-9|.
TGTGCCAGCAGCGTAACCCTGGGGGAAACTGAAGCTTTCTTT
CASSVTLGETEAFF
>.|TRBJ2-1|TRBV10-1|.
TGCGCCAGCAGTGATAGGTGGGCCCAGTTCTTC
CASSDRWAQFF
>.|TRBJ2-7|TRBV7-2|.
TGTGCCAGCAGCTTAGCATTAGACATTAGGGTGTACGAGCAGTACTTC
CASSLALDIRVYEQYF
>.|TRBJ2-7|TRBV5-1|.
TGCGCCAGCAGCCTAGACTTCTCCGGGCAGTACTTC
CASSLDFSGQYF
>.|TRBJ2-7|TRBV21-1|.
TGTGCCAGCCCCGGTGCCAGGAGCTCCTACGAGCAGTACTTC
CASPGARSSYEQYF
>TRBD2|TRBJ2-3|TRBV10-3|.
TGTGCCATCAGTGTTGGGACTAGAGGCACAGATACGCAGTATTTT
CAISVGTRGTDTQYF
>.|TRBJ2-7|TRBV5-5|.
TGTGCCAGCAGCCACCCAGAGGTGGACGAGCAGTACTTC
CASSHPEVDEQYF
>TRBD2|TRBJ2-5|TRBV7-2|.
TGTGCCAGCACCCTCCTGGGCGGGGGGGGCGTCAAGACCCAGTACTTC
CASTLLGGGGVKTQYF
>.|TRBJ1-4|TRBV2|.
TGTGCCGGGACCCCAGGCGGCGATAATGAAAAACTGTTTTTT
CAGTPGGDNEKLFF